This entry concerns a single TCR beta chain. Its antigen is undetermined. PCR was performed using 60 Vbeta and 13 Jbeta primers. Clones were sequenced by immunoSEQ multiplex PCR, and TCRdb holds only the in-frame ones, with some missing. The top ten hold 1.6% of the sample, which has around 200,000 clones, around 83% seen once. CDR1 SNHLY and CDR2 FYNNEI come from the germline V gene. The CDR3 runs to 13 residues. Between the trimmed V and J ends, which lost 7 bases and 3 bases, there was a span of 13 bases. This sample is drawn from a study of cytomegalovirus exposure and HLA in healthy donors. Overall study: For the 300 to 400 genotyped donors, roughly 81% fell within the Caucasian-associated ancestry cluster.

Study results and limitations: Owing to their indistinguishability, certain V segments, notably TRBV6-2 and TRBV6-3, were excluded. Rarity held for most TCR sequences, but there were some public TCRs that occurred in many donors. Later analysis associated a missense DCLRE1C variant with TCR beta V- and J-gene trimming.

Sequenced input: PBMCs. This TCR was sampled from a man aged 50 to 60 in good health and CMV-seronegative. The chain uses TRBV2 and TRBJ2-7; D is unclear. CDR3 region: CASTFGSDYEQYF. CDR3 DNA: TGTGCCAGCACATTCGGCAGCGACTACGAGCAGTACTTC.